This is a list of T cell receptor beta chains from one sample in a study of T cells of healthy individuals. Each CDR3 protein is one row after TCRdb ran MiXCR on the 5' RACE reads. This table has about 40,000 distinct CDR3 sequences, roughly 4.3% appearing once. These receptors were collected from a human donor in good health. Each CDR3 is given with its conserved first and last residue. A D gene is named only where the DNA matches it firmly. Not every row has a clone size; where given, it reads once, few, many or a size class.

>TRBD1|TRBJ1-2|TRBV5-1|many
TGCGCCAGCAGCCAGGGGGAAGGAGGTCCAACTGGCTACACCTTC
CASSQGEGGPTGYTF
>TRBD1|TRBJ2-7|TRBV12-3/TRBV12-4|-
TGTGCCAGCAGTCCACTGATAAGGACAGGGGAATACGAGCAGTACTTC
CASSPLIRTGEYEQYF
>TRBD1|TRBJ1-6|TRBV4-3|-
TGCGCCAGCAGCCATGACCGGGACAGGCCGGCTGAGAATTCACCCCTCCACTTT
CASSHDRDRPAENSPLHF
>TRBD2|TRBJ2-1|TRBV19|many
TGTGCCACCGCCCGGACTAGCGGGTGGGGCTTATCCTACAATGAGCAGTTCTTC
CATARTSGWGLSYNEQFF
>TRBD1|TRBJ2-7|TRBV5-5|few
TGTGCCAGCAGCCCGGGACAGGGGTGGGCCTACGAGCAGTACTTC
CASSPGQGWAYEQYF
>-|TRBJ1-2|TRBV25-1|-
TGTGCCAGCAGTGTGCTAAGGGAGCAAATTAACTATGGCTACACCTTC
CASSVLREQINYGYTF
>-|TRBJ1-1|TRBV27|many
TGTGCCAGCAGTTTATCAGCTAACACTGAAGCTTTCTTT
CASSLSANTEAFF
>-|TRBJ1-6|TRBV12-3/TRBV12-4|many
TGTGCCAGCAGTTTAGGCGGCGGGGGGCCACCCCTCCACTTT
CASSLGGGGPPLHF
>-|TRBJ1-3|TRBV6-5|many
TGTGCCAGCAGTTATGGGGGGATAAACGGAAACACCATATATTTT
CASSYGGINGNTIYF
>-|TRBJ1-1|TRBV2|many
TGTGCCAGCAGGGGGACCGTGAACACTGAAGCTTTCTTT
CASRGTVNTEAFF
>-|TRBJ1-3|TRBV11-2|few
TGTGCCAGCAGCTACAATAGGGGAGGGGGAAACACCATATATTTT
CASSYNRGGGNTIYF
>TRBD2|TRBJ2-5|TRBV5-1|few
TGCGCCAGCAGCCCGGGGACTAGCGAGACCCAGTACTTC
CASSPGTSETQYF
>TRBD2|TRBJ2-7|TRBV7-6|few
TGTGCCAGCAGCTTAACTAGCGGGAGTACCGACGAGCAGTACTTC
CASSLTSGSTDEQYF
>TRBD2|TRBJ2-1|TRBV19|-
TGTGCCAGTACCCTAGCCCTAGCGGGAGGTGATGAGCAGTTCTTC
CASTLALAGGDEQFF
>-|TRBJ2-1|TRBV7-9|few
TGTGCCAGCAGCGGACGGGGCCCGGCTGAGCAGTTCTTC
CASSGRGPAEQFF
>TRBD2|TRBJ2-3|TRBV6-5|-
TGTGCCAGCAGTTACGAGCCTAGCGGGGGGAGGGAGTATTTT
CASSYEPSGGREYF
>-|TRBJ1-5|TRBV21-1|many
TGTGCCAGCAGCAAAGAAGCGCCGGGACAGAGGAATCAGCCCCAGCATTTT
CASSKEAPGQRNQPQHF
>-|TRBJ1-4|TRBV2|-
TGTGCCAGCAGTGTAGGTCGGCAAAATGAAAAACTGTTTTTT
CASSVGRQNEKLFF
>-|TRBJ1-5|TRBV12-3/TRBV12-4|many
TGTGCCAGCAGCCAGGACAGCAATCAGCCCCAGCATTTT
CASSQDSNQPQHF
>-|TRBJ1-5|TRBV12-3/TRBV12-4|many
TGTGCCAGCACCCAGGGAAATCAGCCCCAGCATTTT
CASTQGNQPQHF
>-|TRBJ2-6|TRBV4-3|medium-sized
TGCGCCAGCAGCCAAGTTGAGGGCTCTGGGGCCAACGTCCTGACTTTC
CASSQVEGSGANVLTF
>TRBD2|TRBJ2-7|TRBV4-2|many
TGTGCCAGCAGCCAGGAGGGGACTAGCGGATTCTACGAGCAGTACTTC
CASSQEGTSGFYEQYF
>TRBD2|TRBJ2-3|TRBV2|many
TGTGCCAGCAGTCGGGGACTAGCGGGGGGGCCGAAAGATACGCAGTATTTT
CASSRGLAGGPKDTQYF
>TRBD2|TRBJ2-3|TRBV11-2|-
TGTGCCAGCAGCTTAGTGGGACTAGGGGCAGATACGCAGTATTTT
CASSLVGLGADTQYF
>TRBD2|TRBJ2-3|TRBV2|many
TGTGCCAGCAGGCCGACGGAGCGGGGGGGTGATACGCAGTATTTT
CASRPTERGGDTQYF
>TRBD1|TRBJ1-1|TRBV29-1|many
TGCAGCGTTACCACAGGGGGCGCGGAAACTGAAGCTTTCTTT
CSVTTGGAETEAFF
>TRBD2|TRBJ2-5|TRBV7-3|many
TGTGCCAGCAGCTTATTGGCTAGCGGGGGGTGGGAGACCCAGTACTTC
CASSLLASGGWETQYF
>-|TRBJ2-3|TRBV6-5|many
TGTGCCAGCAGCACCCTAGGAGCTGTCAGCACAGATACGCAGTATTTT
CASSTLGAVSTDTQYF
>-|TRBJ2-3|TRBV4-2|many
TGTGCCAGCAGCCAAGGGTGGCGGGATTGGGCGCAGTATTTT
CASSQGWRDWAQYF
>-|TRBJ2-2|TRBV15|many
TGTGCCACAACCCCGCCGGGACACGACACCGGGGAGCTGTTTTTT
CATTPPGHDTGELFF
>-|TRBJ1-1|TRBV27|many
TGTGCCAGCAGTTCTTACACTGAAGCTTTCTTT
CASSSYTEAFF
>-|TRBJ1-5|TRBV20-1|many
TGCAGTGCGAAGGGGGGGGCTCAGCCCCAGCATTTT
CSAKGGAQPQHF
>TRBD2|TRBJ2-5|TRBV6-5|-
TGTGCCAGCACCTGGACTAGCGGGAGGCTGGGGACCCAGTACTTC
CASTWTSGRLGTQYF
>-|TRBJ1-5|TRBV2|many
TGTGCCAGCAGTATGGGGGGGAATCAGCCCCAGCATTTT
CASSMGGNQPQHF
>-|TRBJ2-7|TRBV11-3|many
TGTGCCAGCAGCGGCGCCTCCGGGACGTTCTCCTACGAGCAGTACTTC
CASSGASGTFSYEQYF
>-|TRBJ1-1|TRBV27|many
TGTGCCAGCTTCCGGGGAGTTGAAGCTTTCTTT
CASFRGVEAFF
>TRBD1|TRBJ2-3|TRBV20-1|-
TGCAGTGCTAGAGATCCCGGACAGGGTGGGACAGATACGCAGTATTTT
CSARDPGQGGTDTQYF
>-|TRBJ2-3|TRBV7-3|many
TGTGCCAGCAGCCCGGACGGCGGGGGCACAGATACGCAGTATTTT
CASSPDGGGTDTQYF
>-|TRBJ2-1|TRBV12-3/TRBV12-4|many
TGTGCCAGCAGTTTATGGCAGGCCAATGAGCAGTTCTTC
CASSLWQANEQFF
>-|TRBJ2-3|TRBV12-3/TRBV12-4|-
TGTGCCAGCAGGGCGGGCTTCAACACAGATACGCAGTATTTT
CASRAGFNTDTQYF
>-|TRBJ1-2|TRBV20-1|many
TGCAGTGCTCGCCGAAGGTCTGACTATGGCTACACCTTC
CSARRRSDYGYTF
>-|TRBJ2-1|TRBV11-2|-
TGTGCCAGCAGAATAGAACTAGGGACCCGTAATGAGCAGTTCTTC
CASRIELGTRNEQFF
>-|TRBJ2-5|TRBV18|many
TGTGCCAGCTCACTAGAGATTCAAGAGACCCAGTACTTC
CASSLEIQETQYF
>TRBD2|TRBJ2-1|TRBV12-3/TRBV12-4|medium-sized
TGTGCCAGCAGCCCCATCGGGGGGGGGACTAGCGGGGGGGTCGATGAGCAGTTCTTC
CASSPIGGGTSGGVDEQFF
>-|TRBJ1-6|TRBV20-1|-
TGCAGTGCTAGAGTACAGGGTTCCTATAATTCACCCCTCCACTTT
CSARVQGSYNSPLHF
>-|TRBJ1-6|TRBV7-8|many
TGTGCCAGCAGCTTAGTGCCGGGACGGAATAATTCACCCCTCCACTTT
CASSLVPGRNNSPLHF
>-|TRBJ1-3|TRBV5-6|many
TGTGCCAGCAGCCTACCTTGGGCGGCCTCTGGAAACACCATATATTTT
CASSLPWAASGNTIYF
>TRBD1|TRBJ1-5|TRBV10-2|-
TGCGCCAGCAGTCGGGGACAGGGAGGCAATCAGCCCCAGCATTTT
CASSRGQGGNQPQHF
>TRBD1|TRBJ2-5|TRBV7-9|many
TGTGCCAGCAGCCAACCGGGACAGGGGGTTCTGGAGACCCAGTACTTC
CASSQPGQGVLETQYF
>-|TRBJ2-7|TRBV11-2|few
TGTGCCAGCAGCCCGCGGGGAGGTTCCTACGAGCAGTACTTC
CASSPRGGSYEQYF
>-|TRBJ1-4|TRBV11-2|few
TGTGCCAGCAGCTTAGATCACGAGACAGTTAATGAAAAACTGTTTTTT
CASSLDHETVNEKLFF
>TRBD2|TRBJ2-1|TRBV4-2|-
TGTGCCAGCAGCCAAGTTGGAGGAGCGGGAAACCATGAGCAGTTCTTC
CASSQVGGAGNHEQFF
>-|TRBJ1-2|TRBV5-1|many
TGCGCCAGCAGCCGGGATGGGGGTACCTATGGCTACACCTTC
CASSRDGGTYGYTF